The 19 T cell receptor beta chains in this list originate from one sample, sequenced in a study of regulatory T cells in long-lasting Graves disease. Sample time point: newly diagnosed GD, antithyroid drugs for less than 3 months. Isolated PBMC RNA provided the starting material for the TCR library. Researchers made TCR beta libraries by using iRepertoire HTBI primers and running Arm-PCR on CDR3 regions. MiXCR, applied by TCRdb to the multiplex PCR reads, yields one record per CDR3 protein. The sample has roughly 420,000 distinct CDR3 sequences, 14% seen once; the top ten hold approximately 17%. These data also featured in a second study, about T cells in Graves' hyperthyroidism and ophthalmopathy.

The sequencing here drew on peripheral blood mononuclear cells (PBMCs), taken at new diagnosis, from a patient treated with antithyroid drugs. These receptors were collected from a woman aged 45 to 65 with Graves disease.

This clonotype was seen many times. In DNA, the CDR3 is TGTGCTAGTGGTTTTGCGGGAGGGCGTCCCGGGGAGCTGTTTTTT. Its translation is CASGFAGGRPGELFF. This sequence joins TRBV12-5 and TRBJ2-2, with TRBD2 identical over 9 bases. Per germline, CDR1 LGHNT and CDR2 FRNRAP. The ends lost 3 bases at V and 6 bases at J; junction bases unmatched: 5. This CDR3 comprises 15 residues.

This clonotype was counted ten times or more. V gene TRBV7-6 combines with J gene TRBJ2-1, with 10 positions matching TRBD1. There are 15 residues in the CDR3. Germline lookup yields CDR1 SGHVS and CDR2 FNYEAQ. Unmatched junction bases numbered 7, after V lost 2 bases and J lost 9 bases. The CDR3 DNA reads TGTGCCAGCAGCTTATTTGGGACAGGGGAAAGTGAGCAGTTCTTC. This sequence encodes CASSLFGTGESEQFF.

This clonotype has ten or more counts. CDR3 nucleotide sequence: TGTGCCAGCAGCTCAACAGGGCCCACTGAAGCTTTCTTT. Protein sequence: CASSSTGPTEAFF. The chain uses TRBV6-1 and TRBJ1-1, with D perhaps matching TRBD1 (6 bases). The length of the CDR3 is 13 residues. V was trimmed by 6 bases and J by 4 bases, leaving 12 bases between them. Germline V gene data show CDR1 as MNHNS and CDR2 as SASEGT.

Only a few counts were recorded for this clonotype. The chain couples TRBV19 to TRBJ2-7; TRBD2 aligns across 14 bases. CDR3 length: 17 residues. Germline V gives CDR1 LNHDA, CDR2 SQIVND (reference sequence). With 4 bases clipped from V and 3 bases from J, the junction kept 8 bases outside the gene matches. For the CDR3, the DNA is TGTGCCAGTAGTAGAGGGACTAGCGGGAGTACTGGCTACGAGCAGTACTTC. Translating gives CASSRGTSGSTGYEQYF.

The chain is built from TRBV27 and TRBJ2-3; 10 bases map to TRBD2. Per germline, CDR1 MNHEY and CDR2 SMNVEV (reference sequence). The J segment lost 0 bases and the V segment lost 8 bases, leaving 11 bases of the junction unmatched. This CDR3 comprises 17 residues. CDR3: CASLLAGAPPSTDTQYF. The CDR3 nucleotides are TGTGCCAGCCTTCTAGCGGGAGCACCCCCTAGCACAGATACGCAGTATTTT.

This clonotype was detected ten times or more. The V and J genes are TRBV14 and TRBJ2-1; no clear D. This CDR3 region has 12 residues. V was shortened by 1 base and J by 9 bases, with 7 bases between the two germline ends. The germline V gene encodes CDR1 SGHDN and CDR2 FVKESK. The CDR3 DNA reads as TGTGCCAGCAGCCAAGCAGCCCGTGAGCAGTTCTTC. As protein: CASSQAAREQFF.

This clonotype was observed at least ten times. This chain uses TRBV7-8 with TRBJ1-5, with 7 positions matching TRBD1. V shed 1 base, J shed 7 bases, and the junction held 7 bases outside the gene matches. The CDR3 has 15 amino acids. CDR1 and CDR2 from the germline V gene are SGHVS and FQNEAQ. The CDR3 bases are TGTGCCAGCAGCTTAGGGACAGGTTCGGGGCAGCCCCAGCATTTT. Its translation: CASSLGTGSGQPQHF. The full variable domain, its missing parts supplied by reference TRBV7-8 and TRBJ1-5, is GAGVSQSPRYKVAKRGQDVALRCDPISGHVSLFWYQQALGQGPEFLTYFQNEAQLDKSGLPSDRFFAERPEGSVSTLKIQRTQQEDSAVYLCASSLGTGSGQPQHFGDGTRLSIL.

This clonotype was observed a handful of times. This chain connects TRBV6-1 to TRBJ2-1; D is ambiguous. V gave up 6 bases and J gave up 9 bases, with 9 bases separating them. In germline, CDR1 is MNHNS, CDR2 SASEGT. The CDR3 contains 11 residues. CDR3 nucleotides: TGTGCCAGCAGGAATCTAGTTGAGCAGTTCTTC. Amino acid sequence: CASRNLVEQFF.

Ten or more counts support this clonotype. The V call is TRBV7-9, the J call TRBJ2-7; 8 nucleotides agree with TRBD1. The CDR3 has 15 residues. V was pared by 5 bases and J by 2 bases, with 8 bases of the junction left unmatched. Germline V gives CDR1 SEHNR, CDR2 FQNEAQ (reference sequence). The CDR3 region has the DNA TGTGCCAGCAGCACCGGGACAGGTGGAACCTACGAGCAGTACTTC. Translation: CASSTGTGGTYEQYF.

On this clonotype: A much more abundant neighbour one base away suggests this may be a read error. The rearrangement uses TRBV2 and TRBJ1-5, with D unresolved. Germline CDR1 reads SNHLY; CDR2 reads FYNNEI. The V end lost 7 bases, the J end lost 2 bases, and 21 bases lay between the germline ends. This CDR3 spans 17 amino acids. The CDR3 nucleotides read TGTGCCAGCAATCCAGGCAGGTTTTTCCTTGGCAATCAGCCCCAGCATTTT. As protein: CASNPGRFFLGNQPQHF.

This clonotype appeared many times. J is TRBJ2-1 and V is TRBV12-3 or TRBV12-4, with 8 bases lining up with TRBD2. V shed 1 base, J shed 0 bases, and the junction held 14 bases outside the gene matches. The CDR3 is 20 residues long. The CDR3 loop reads CASSLDRALAETNSYNEQFF. The CDR3 coding sequence is TGTGCCAGCAGTTTAGATAGGGCACTAGCGGAGACTAACTCCTACAATGAGCAGTTCTTC.

A remark on this clonotype: This CDR3 fails to terminate in the conserved phenylalanine or tryptophan, so it likely reflects a read error. CDR3 coding DNA: TGTGCCAGCAGTTCCTGGGTGGTTCCGTACGAGCAGTACTCC. Translating gives CASSSWVVPYEQYS. The chain carries TRBV27 and TRBJ2-7; D unclear. CDR1 is MNHEY, CDR2 SMNVEV, per germline (reference sequence). The CDR3 covers 14 residues. V lost 4 bases and J 4 bases, leaving 14 bases between the germline ends.

V and J are TRBV7-7 and TRBJ2-5; 12 bases align to TRBD1. V dropped 4 bases and J dropped 4; count of bases not matched to a gene: 10. The CDR3 is 17 residues long. Germline lookup yields CDR1 SSHAT and CDR2 FNYEAQ (reference sequence). As DNA, the CDR3 is TGTGCCAGCAGCTCAGATTCCGGGACAGGGGGCCGAGAGACCCAGTACTTC. Its protein is CASSSDSGTGGRETQYF.

The rearrangement uses TRBV28 and TRBJ2-1, with 12 bases aligning to TRBD2. With V trimmed by 6 bases and J by 9 bases, 12 bases remained unmatched. Germline V gene data show CDR1 as MDHEN and CDR2 as SYDVKM. There are 16 residues in the CDR3. The CDR3 DNA sequence: TGTGCCAGCAGCCACCCCGGCCTAGCGGGAGGGGTTGAGCAGTTCTTC. It specifies CASSHPGLAGGVEQFF.

This clonotype was picked up many times. The J gene is TRBJ2-2, the V gene TRBV11-3, with D maybe TRBD2 (5 bases). Looked up from germline, CDR1 is SGHNT and CDR2 is YENEEA. V was pared by 2 bases and J by 5 bases, with 6 bases between. This CDR3 spans 13 amino acids. CDR3 loop: CASSLRETGELFF. CDR3 DNA sequence: TGTGCCAGCAGCTTACGGGAAACCGGGGAGCTGTTTTTT.

The genes are TRBV10-1 and TRBJ2-3; TRBD2 aligns across 10 bases. The V gene end was trimmed by 0 bases and the J gene end by 1 base; junction bases not matched to a gene: 10. The CDR3 runs 19 residues. Germline assignment: CDR1 WNHNN and CDR2 SYGVQD (reference sequence). The CDR3 protein is CASSESGAGGPGGTDTQYF. Written as DNA, the CDR3 is TGCGCCAGCAGTGAGTCCGGAGCGGGAGGGCCGGGGGGCACAGATACGCAGTATTTT.

This clonotype was seen more than once but under ten times. The chain joins TRBV30 to TRBJ2-2; perhaps TRBD1 as D (5 bases). Germline CDR1 is GTSNPN and CDR2 is SVGIG (reference sequence). The CDR3 loop spans 17 amino acids. V lost 2 bases and J 1 base, leaving 17 bases between the germline ends. The CDR3 bases are TGTGCCTGGAGTAGACCCCGACAGAGTATGAACACCGGGGAGCTGTTTTTT. As protein: CAWSRPRQSMNTGELFF.

J is TRBJ2-5 and V is TRBV10-3; no definite D call. This CDR3 has 14 amino acids. The germline V and J ends were trimmed by 3 bases and 0 bases, with 8 bases remaining between them. Looked up from germline, CDR1 is ENHRY and CDR2 is SYGVKD. In DNA form, the CDR3 reads TGTGCCATCAGTGACTCCAGCTACCAAGAGACCCAGTACTTC. Amino acids: CAISDSSYQETQYF.

To note about this clonotype: Lacking the conserved final phenylalanine or tryptophan, this CDR3 likely reflects a read error. This rearrangement joins TRBV3-1 to TRBJ2-7; D call uncertain. With 2 bases removed from V and 0 bases from J, the gap between germline ends came to 5 bases. Germline assignment: CDR1 LGHDT and CDR2 YNNKEL (reference sequence). The CDR3 covers 13 residues. The CDR3 nucleotides are TGTGCCAGCAGCCAATACACCTCCTACGAGCAGTACCTC. Encoded protein: CASSQYTSYEQYL.